The 29 T cell receptor beta chains reported below all come from one sample, sequenced in a study of T cells in Graves' hyperthyroidism and ophthalmopathy. The source material, RNA transcripts, was used to amplify TCR beta CDR3 regions. The TCR CDR3 first-round RT-PCR relied on the HTBI primer set. TCRdb reanalysed the multiplex PCR reads using MiXCR and keeps one entry per CDR3 protein. The table includes about 98,000 distinct CDR3 sequences, 35% to 45% detected once. Specimen: peripheral blood or thyroid tissue (not recorded which). The receptors were sampled from a woman aged 25 to 39 with Graves' hyperthyroidism.

The rearrangement joins TRBV5-4 to TRBJ2-6; 8 nucleotides match TRBD2. Losses at the gene ends were 0 bases for V and 0 bases for J; bases not matched to a gene: 2. The germline CDR1 and CDR2 sequences are SGHNT and YYREEE (reference sequence). The CDR3 is 17 residues long. Here the CDR3 reads CASSLVLAGSGANVLTF. DNA for the CDR3: TGTGCCAGCAGCTTGGTGCTAGCGGGCTCTGGGGCCAACGTCCTGACTTTC.

By sample share, this clonotype is medium-sized (0.01 to 0.1%). The rearrangement uses TRBV9 and TRBJ2-7, with D tentatively TRBD2 (6 bases). Deletions cut 4 bases from V and 0 bases from J, with 11 bases between. Per germline, CDR1 SGDLS and CDR2 YYNGEE. The CDR3 is 14 residues long. The CDR3 nucleotides read TGTGCCAGCAGCCTGGGACTTGCCTCCTACGAGCAGTACTTC. Translating gives CASSLGLASYEQYF.

At least ten counts were recorded for this clonotype. The J gene is TRBJ2-5, the V gene TRBV18; the D is unclear. The germline V and J ends were trimmed by 2 bases and 5 bases, with 9 bases remaining between them. The CDR3 runs to 13 residues. Germline CDR1 and CDR2: KGHSH and LQKENI. CDR3 residues: CASSPTSGETQYF. As DNA, the CDR3 is TGTGCCAGCTCACCAACATCCGGGGAGACCCAGTACTTC. Variable domain in full (rest from reference TRBV18 and TRBJ2-5): NAGVMQNPRHLVRRRGQEARLRCSPMKGHSHVYWYRQLPEEGLKFMVYLQKENIIDESGMPKERFSAEFPKEGPSILRIQQVVRGDSAAYFCASSPTSGETQYFGPGTRLLVL.

The chain joins TRBV2 to TRBJ2-5; no reliable D call. Per germline, CDR1 SNHLY and CDR2 FYNNEI. The CDR3 has 10 amino acids. Trimming removed 7 bases at V and 6 bases at J, with 6 bases between. The chain's CDR3 is CASTGQTQYF. CDR3 nucleotides: TGTGCCAGCACCGGGCAGACCCAGTACTTC.

This clonotype was recorded many times. The rearrangement joins TRBV24-1 to TRBJ1-2; tentative D call: TRBD1 (5 bases). Germline CDR1 is KGHDR and CDR2 is SFDVKD. The CDR3 consists of 13 residues. Deletions cut 0 bases from V and 4 bases from J, with 5 bases between. CDR3 loop: CATSDLQGYGYTF. The CDR3 DNA follows: TGTGCCACCAGTGATTTGCAGGGCTATGGCTACACCTTC.

The V gene is TRBV2, the J gene TRBJ1-2; tentatively, D is TRBD1 (5 bases). Germline lookup yields CDR1 SNHLY and CDR2 FYNNEI. This CDR3 has 13 residues. The germline V and J ends were trimmed by 5 bases and 8 bases, with 15 bases remaining between them. CDR3 DNA sequence: TGTGCCAGCAGTACCGGGGCGGGAGTGGGCTACACCTTC. Amino acids: CASSTGAGVGYTF.

Many counts were recorded for this clonotype. V usage is TRBV20-1 and J usage is TRBJ2-7; D is possibly TRBD2 (6 bases). The V gene's germline CDR1 is DFQATT and CDR2 SNEGSKA (reference sequence). The germline V and J ends were trimmed by 3 bases and 4 bases, with 10 bases remaining between them. This CDR3 spans 12 amino acids. The CDR3 coding sequence is TGCAGTGCTAGTACTAGCAGGTACGAGCAGTACTTC. It encodes CSASTSRYEQYF.

This clonotype was found a few times. The genes are TRBV5-1 and TRBJ2-3; D uncertain. With 1 base removed from V and 4 bases from J, the gap between germline ends came to 10 bases. This CDR3 spans 14 amino acids. Germline CDR1 and CDR2: SGHRS and YFSETQ. The DNA of the CDR3 is TGCGCCAGCAGCTTGTTTCAGTTAGCAGATACGCAGTATTTT. It yields the protein CASSLFQLADTQYF.

The rearrangement links TRBV7-6 to TRBJ2-5; 15 positions agree with TRBD2. The CDR3 loop spans 15 amino acids. Unmatched junction bases numbered 0, after V lost 5 bases and J lost 2 bases. The germline gives CDR1 SGHVS, CDR2 FNYEAQ. The CDR3 nucleotides read TGTGCCAGCAGCGGGACTAGCGGGAGGCAAGAGACCCAGTACTTC. This codes for CASSGTSGRQETQYF. The variable domain in full, completed from reference TRBV7-6 and TRBJ2-5, reads GAGVSQSPRYKVTKRGQDVALRCDPISGHVSLYWYRQALGQGPEFLTYFNYEAQQDKSGLPNDRFSAERPEGSISTLTIQRTEQRDSAMYRCASSGTSGRQETQYFGPGTRLLVL.

The chain links TRBV12-3 or TRBV12-4 to TRBJ2-2; TRBD2 matches 13 bases. V was pared by 5 bases and J by 4 bases, with 4 bases of the junction left unmatched. The CDR3 sequence is 16 residues long. CDR3 bases: TGTGCCAGCAGTCCACTAGCGGGAGGGGGCACCGGGGAGCTGTTTTTT. The encoded protein is CASSPLAGGGTGELFF.

This clonotype was seen repeatedly, ten times or more. CDR3 loop: CASSHLTSEETQYF. The CDR3 DNA reads TGCGCCAGCAGCCACCTAACTAGCGAGGAGACCCAGTACTTC. The chain has TRBV5-1 and TRBJ2-5; 7 bases align to TRBD2. The trim removed 4 bases at V and 5 bases at J, leaving 8 bases unmatched. The CDR3 has 14 amino acids. From germline, CDR1 is SGHRS and CDR2 YFSETQ.

This clonotype has more than one count but fewer than ten. V and J are TRBV7-2 and TRBJ2-4; 7 bases agree with TRBD1. The germline gives CDR1 SGHTA, CDR2 FQGNSA. CDR3 length equals 16 residues. The ends lost 6 bases at V and 0 bases at J; junction bases unmatched: 8. The CDR3 sequence: CASSRPGQLAKNIQYF. The CDR3 DNA reads TGTGCCAGCAGTCGCCCGGGACAGCTAGCCAAAAACATTCAGTACTTC.

This sequence joins TRBV10-3 and TRBJ1-1; 8 bases match TRBD1. This CDR3 is 14 amino acids long. The trim removed 4 bases at V and 0 bases at J, leaving 1 base unmatched. Germline-derived CDR1 and CDR2 are ENHRY and SYGVKD. CDR3 sequence: CAISGTGMNTEAFF. The CDR3 DNA is TGTGCCATCAGTGGGACAGGGATGAACACTGAAGCTTTCTTT.

A few counts support this clonotype. J is TRBJ2-7 and V is TRBV20-1; 11 bases match TRBD1. V lost 3 bases to trimming and J lost 1 base; unmatched junction nucleotides: 8. CDR3 length equals 16 residues. Germline CDR1 is DFQATT and CDR2 is SNEGSKA (reference sequence). The CDR3 sequence is CSASPGTGGSSYEQYF. For the CDR3, the DNA is TGCAGTGCTAGTCCCGGGACAGGGGGTTCATCCTACGAGCAGTACTTC.

To note about this clonotype: The CDR3 does not end in the conserved phenylalanine or tryptophan, so this is likely a read error. The chain employs TRBV12-3 or TRBV12-4 and TRBJ1-1; D not certain. This CDR3 contains 13 residues. The CDR3 DNA is TGTGCCGGCAGTTTTAGGCGGCAAACTGAAGCTTTCCTT. Protein: CAGSFRRQTEAFL.

The J gene is TRBJ1-2, the V gene TRBV30, with no clear D. CDR1 is GTSNPN and CDR2 is SVGIG in the germline V gene (reference sequence). This CDR3 region has 12 residues. The CDR3 region is CGVKNNNYGYTF. The DNA for the CDR3 is TGTGGGGTAAAAAACAACAACTATGGCTACACCTTC.

The V call is TRBV5-6, the J call TRBJ1-5; 7 bases match TRBD1. The germline V gene encodes CDR1 SGHDT and CDR2 YYEEEE. V was pared by 4 bases and J by 2 bases, with 3 bases of the junction left unmatched. The CDR3 has 14 residues. CDR3 sequence: CASSGGQRNQPQHF. DNA of the CDR3: TGTGCCAGCAGCGGGGGACAGCGCAATCAGCCCCAGCATTTT.

This clonotype was recorded many times. V gene TRBV18 combines with J gene TRBJ2-2, with D unresolved. Germline CDR1 and CDR2: KGHSH and LQKENI. Trimming shortened V by 0 bases and J by 13 bases, and 9 bases separated the two germline ends. The CDR3 runs to 12 residues. CDR3 amino acids: CASSPPTLSLFF. Here the CDR3 DNA reads TGTGCCAGCTCACCACCAACACTGTCGCTGTTTTTT. The full variable domain, completed using reference TRBV18 and TRBJ2-2, is NAGVMQNPRHLVRRRGQEARLRCSPMKGHSHVYWYRQLPEEGLKFMVYLQKENIIDESGMPKERFSAEFPKEGPSILRIQQVVRGDSAAYFCASSPPTLSLFFGEGSRLTVL.

This clonotype was seen many times. This chain connects TRBV6-4 to TRBJ1-5; the D is unclear. V lost 2 bases to trimming and J lost 3 bases, with 17 bases between them. The CDR3 is made up of 17 amino acids. CDR1 and CDR2 from the germline V gene are MRHNA and SNTAGT. This chain's CDR3 is CASSDPTCSESNQPQHF. The CDR3 bases are TGTGCCAGCAGTGACCCTACGTGTTCGGAGTCCAATCAGCCCCAGCATTTT.

This clonotype was seen ten or more times. The chain employs TRBV3-1 and TRBJ1-4, with 7 positions matching TRBD1. CDR3 length: 15 residues. After removal of 3 bases from V and 4 bases from J, the junction contained 5 bases not matched to a gene. The germline CDR1 and CDR2 sequences are LGHDT and YNNKEL (reference sequence). CDR3 sequence (DNA): TGTGCCAGCAGCCACACTCGGGACAGTAATGAAAAACTGTTTTTT. Translating it yields CASSHTRDSNEKLFF.

Only one count was recorded for this clonotype. The conserved phenylalanine or tryptophan is not found at the CDR3 terminus, so this likely reflects a read error. The V and J genes are TRBV12-3 or TRBV12-4 and TRBJ2-7; TRBD2 is a possible D gene (5 bases). The V end was cut by 6 bases, the J end by 3 bases, with 18 bases between. CDR3 size: 15 residues. DNA for the CDR3: TGTGCCAGCAGGGGCAGGACGGGGAAAATCTACGAGCAGTACCTC. Amino acids: CASRGRTGKIYEQYL.

The genes are TRBV28 and TRBJ1-1; 7 bases align to TRBD1. This CDR3 contains 12 residues. J gave up 11 bases and V 2 bases, and 5 bases lay outside the gene matches. Germline CDR1 and CDR2: MDHEN and SYDVKM. CDR3 loop: CASSLGTGDAFF. In nucleotides, the CDR3 is TGTGCCAGCAGTTTAGGTACAGGGGACGCTTTCTTT.

Comments on this clonotype: A much larger clone differs from this one at a single base, so this may be a read error. The J gene is TRBJ2-7, the V gene TRBV5-1; possible D gene TRBD1, 5 bases. Germline CDR1 and CDR2: SGHRS and YFSETQ. V was pared by 3 bases and J by 3 bases, with 10 bases between. The CDR3 is made up of 13 amino acids. Here the CDR3 reads CASSSDRYYEQYF. CDR3 nucleotide sequence: TGCGCCAGCAGCTCTGACAGATACTACGAGCAGTACTTC.

This clonotype came up once. No conserved phenylalanine or tryptophan is present at the end of the CDR3, so a read error is the likely explanation. No DNA is shown, since the ends of the CDR3 on it are uncertain; the CDR3 is the one TCRdb lists. The chain combines TRBV12-3 or TRBV12-4 with TRBJ2-5; TRBD2 is the table's D call, not checked against the DNA. The CDR3 has 16 residues if both end residues are counted. This CDR3 is CASSLDWASGGETRCS.

CDR3 in DNA: TGTGCCACCAGGGGGACTACCCCAGATACGCAGTATGGCTACACCTTC. Residues: CATRGTTPDTQYGYTF. The chain employs TRBV10-3 and TRBJ1-2, with 7 positions matching TRBD1. J lost 5 bases, V lost 10 bases, and 19 bases had no gene match. The CDR3 runs 16 residues. Germline V gives CDR1 ENHRY, CDR2 SYGVKD.

The V gene is TRBV2, the J gene TRBJ2-3; 10 bases align to TRBD2. Germline V gives CDR1 SNHLY, CDR2 FYNNEI. V lost 6 bases to trimming and J lost 6 bases; unmatched junction nucleotides: 6. This CDR3 spans 14 amino acids. The CDR3 loop is CASRRTSGYDTQYF. The CDR3, as DNA: TGTGCCAGCAGAAGGACTAGCGGTTACGATACGCAGTATTTT.

The table lists this clonotype with many counts. The chain recombines TRBV10-3 with TRBJ1-3, with unresolved D. The CDR3 contains 16 residues. V lost 3 bases to trimming and J lost 0 bases, with 12 bases between them. Germline V gene sequence: CDR1 ENHRY, CDR2 SYGVKD. The CDR3 sequence is CAISDPGLFSGNTIYF. The CDR3 DNA sequence: TGTGCCATCAGTGACCCCGGACTTTTCTCTGGAAACACCATATATTTT.

This clonotype was counted many times. The rearrangement joins TRBV14 to TRBJ1-3; no reliable D call. Germline CDR1 reads SGHDN; CDR2 reads FVKESK. Trimming shortened V by 4 bases and J by 0 bases, and 13 bases separated the two germline ends. This CDR3 spans 16 amino acids. CDR3 DNA: TGTGCCAGCAGCCCCGGTTCCTTAGCCTCTGGAAACACCATATATTTT. Translated, it gives CASSPGSLASGNTIYF.

This clonotype was found a few times. This chain links TRBV19 with TRBJ2-4, with no clear D. Germline values: CDR1 LNHDA, CDR2 SQIVND (reference sequence). CDR3 length: 13 amino acids. The V gene lost 4 bases and the J gene lost 9 bases, with 13 bases spanning the gap. DNA for the CDR3: TGTGCCAGTAGTAACGGCAATTGGGGCATTCAGTACTTC. Its protein is CASSNGNWGIQYF.